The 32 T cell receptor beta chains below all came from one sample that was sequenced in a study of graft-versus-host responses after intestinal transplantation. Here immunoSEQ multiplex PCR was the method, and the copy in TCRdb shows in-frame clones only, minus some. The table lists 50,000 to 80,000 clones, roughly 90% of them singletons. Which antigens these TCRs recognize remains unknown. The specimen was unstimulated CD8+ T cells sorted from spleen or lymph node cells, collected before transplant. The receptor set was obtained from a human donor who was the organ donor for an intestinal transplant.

In DNA form, the CDR3 reads TGTGCCAGCAGCCAAGATCCAGCGGGAGTATACTTC. Residues: CASSQDPAGVYF. The chain has TRBV14 and TRBJ2-4, with TRBD2 matching 8 bases. CDR1 is SGHDN, CDR2 FVKESK, per germline. This CDR3 is built from 12 residues. Trimming cost V 0 bases and J 16 bases; bases outside gene matches: 5. Combining the CDR3 with reference TRBV14 and TRBJ2-4 gives the whole variable domain EAGVTQFPSHSVIEKGQTVTLRCDPISGHDNLYWYRRVMGKEIKFLLHFVKESKQDESGMPNNRFLAERTGGTYSTLKVQPAELEDSGVYFCASSQDPAGVYFGAGTRLSVL.

CDR3 DNA: TGTGCCAGCAGCCCGCCTAGCTCCTACGAGCAGTACTTC. Amino acids: CASSPPSSYEQYF. V gene TRBV7-6 combines with J gene TRBJ2-7; no clear D. The germline V gene has CDR1 SGHVS and CDR2 FNYEAQ. CDR3 length: 13 amino acids. Trimming took 5 bases from V and 0 from J, leaving 8 bases between them.

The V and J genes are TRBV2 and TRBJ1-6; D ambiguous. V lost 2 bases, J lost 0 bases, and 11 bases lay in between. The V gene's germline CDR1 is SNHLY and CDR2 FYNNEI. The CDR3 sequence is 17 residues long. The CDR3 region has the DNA TGTGCCAGCAGTGAATATCTGGAGAGCTCCTATAATTCACCCCTCCACTTT. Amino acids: CASSEYLESSYNSPLHF.

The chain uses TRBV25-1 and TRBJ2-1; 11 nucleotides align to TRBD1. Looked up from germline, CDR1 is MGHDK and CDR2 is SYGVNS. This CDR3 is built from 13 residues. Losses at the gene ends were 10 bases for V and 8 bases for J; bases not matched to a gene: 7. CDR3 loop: CATKGTGGYEQFF. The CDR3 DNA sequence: TGTGCCACCAAAGGGACAGGGGGTTATGAGCAGTTCTTC. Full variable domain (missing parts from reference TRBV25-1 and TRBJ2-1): EADIYQTPRYLVIGTGKKITLECSQTMGHDKMYWYQQDPGMELHLIHYSYGVNSTEKGDLSSESTVSRIRTEHFPLTLESARPSHTSQYLCATKGTGGYEQFFGPGTRLTVL.

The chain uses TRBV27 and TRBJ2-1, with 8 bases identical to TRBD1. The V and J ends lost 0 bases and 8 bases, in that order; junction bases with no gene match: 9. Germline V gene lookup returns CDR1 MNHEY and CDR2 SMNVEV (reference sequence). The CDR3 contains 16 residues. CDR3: CASSLSRTGGMYEQFF. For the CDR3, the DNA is TGTGCCAGCAGTTTATCGAGAACAGGGGGGATGTATGAGCAGTTCTTC.

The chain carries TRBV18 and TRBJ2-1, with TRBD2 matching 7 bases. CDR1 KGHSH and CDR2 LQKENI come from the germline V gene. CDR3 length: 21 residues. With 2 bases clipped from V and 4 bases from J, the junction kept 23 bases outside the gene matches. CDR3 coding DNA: TGTGCCAGCTCACCAAGGCGTGCCGCCTCCCGACCTAGCGGAGATTACAATGAGCAGTTCTTC. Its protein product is CASSPRRAASRPSGDYNEQFF. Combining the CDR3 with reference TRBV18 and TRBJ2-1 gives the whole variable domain NAGVMQNPRHLVRRRGQEARLRCSPMKGHSHVYWYRQLPEEGLKFMVYLQKENIIDESGMPKERFSAEFPKEGPSILRIQQVVRGDSAAYFCASSPRRAASRPSGDYNEQFFGPGTRLTVL.

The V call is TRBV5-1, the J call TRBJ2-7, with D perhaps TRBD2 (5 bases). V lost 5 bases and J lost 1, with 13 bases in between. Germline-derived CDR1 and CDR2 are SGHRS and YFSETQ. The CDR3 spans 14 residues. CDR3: CASRAPGDSYEQYF. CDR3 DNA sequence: TGCGCCAGCAGGGCTCCCGGGGATTCCTACGAGCAGTACTTC.

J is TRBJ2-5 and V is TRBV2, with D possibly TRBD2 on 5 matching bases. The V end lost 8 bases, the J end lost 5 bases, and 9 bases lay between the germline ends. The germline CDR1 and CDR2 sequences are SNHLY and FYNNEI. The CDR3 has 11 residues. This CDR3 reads CASRREETQYF. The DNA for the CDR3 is TGTGCCAGCCGAAGGGAGGAGACCCAGTACTTC.

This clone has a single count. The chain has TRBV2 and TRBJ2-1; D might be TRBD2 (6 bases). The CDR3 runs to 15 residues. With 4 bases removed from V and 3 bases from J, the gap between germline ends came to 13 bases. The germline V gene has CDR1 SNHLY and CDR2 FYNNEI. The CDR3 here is CASSAGVAFYNEQFF. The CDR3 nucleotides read TGTGCCAGCAGTGCGGGGGTGGCCTTCTACAATGAGCAGTTCTTC.

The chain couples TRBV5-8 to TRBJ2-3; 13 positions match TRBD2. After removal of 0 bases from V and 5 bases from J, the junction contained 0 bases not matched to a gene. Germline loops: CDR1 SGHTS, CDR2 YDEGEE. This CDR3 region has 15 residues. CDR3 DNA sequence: TGTGCCAGCAGCTTGGGACTAGCGGGAGGAGATACGCAGTATTTT. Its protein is CASSLGLAGGDTQYF.

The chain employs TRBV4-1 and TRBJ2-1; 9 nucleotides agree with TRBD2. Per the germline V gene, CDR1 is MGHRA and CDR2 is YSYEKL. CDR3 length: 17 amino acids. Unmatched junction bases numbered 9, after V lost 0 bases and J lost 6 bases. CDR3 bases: TGCGCCAGCAGCCAAGATCCCAGCGGGAGGTATTTCAATGAGCAGTTCTTC. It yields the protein CASSQDPSGRYFNEQFF.

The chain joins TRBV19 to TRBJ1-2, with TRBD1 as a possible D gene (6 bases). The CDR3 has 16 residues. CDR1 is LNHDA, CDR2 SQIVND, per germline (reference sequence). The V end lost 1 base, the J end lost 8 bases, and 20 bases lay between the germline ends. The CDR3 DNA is TGTGCCAGTAGTATAGGAGGCGACAGCCACACAGGGGGCTACACCTTC. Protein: CASSIGGDSHTGGYTF.

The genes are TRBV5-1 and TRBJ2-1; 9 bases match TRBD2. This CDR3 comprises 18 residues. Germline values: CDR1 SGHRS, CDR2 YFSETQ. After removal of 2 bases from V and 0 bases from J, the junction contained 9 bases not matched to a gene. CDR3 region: CASSLILAGLSSYNEQFF. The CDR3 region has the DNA TGCGCCAGCAGCTTAATCCTAGCGGGATTGAGCTCCTACAATGAGCAGTTCTTC. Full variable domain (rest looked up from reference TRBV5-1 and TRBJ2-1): KAGVTQTPRYLIKTRGQQVTLSCSPISGHRSVSWYQQTPGQGLQFLFEYFSETQRNKGNFPGRFSGRQFSNSRSEMNVSTLELGDSALYLCASSLILAGLSSYNEQFFGPGTRLTVL.

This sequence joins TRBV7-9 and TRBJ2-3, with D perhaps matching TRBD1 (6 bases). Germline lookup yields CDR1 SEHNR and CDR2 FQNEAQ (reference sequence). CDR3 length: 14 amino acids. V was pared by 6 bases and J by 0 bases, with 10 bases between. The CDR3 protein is CASRMDSSTDTQYF. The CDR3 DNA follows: TGTGCCAGCAGAATGGACAGTAGCACAGATACGCAGTATTTT.

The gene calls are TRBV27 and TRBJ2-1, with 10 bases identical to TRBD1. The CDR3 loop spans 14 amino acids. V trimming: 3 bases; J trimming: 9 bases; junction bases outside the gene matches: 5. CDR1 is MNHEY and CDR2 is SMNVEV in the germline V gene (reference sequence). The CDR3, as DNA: TGTGCCAGCAGTTTGGGACAGGGGAGTGTTGAGCAGTTCTTC. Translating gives CASSLGQGSVEQFF.

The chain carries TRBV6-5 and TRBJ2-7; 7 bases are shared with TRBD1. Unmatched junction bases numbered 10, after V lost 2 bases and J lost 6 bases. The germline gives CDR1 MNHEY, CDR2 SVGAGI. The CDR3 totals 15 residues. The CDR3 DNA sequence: TGTGCCAGCAGTTACAATCGGGACAGTATCCCCGAGCAGTACTTC. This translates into CASSYNRDSIPEQYF.

The CDR3 DNA sequence: TGTGCCAGCAGTTTAAGGGGACTAGCGTCGATGTCACGGGGGGAGCAGTACTTC. Translating it yields CASSLRGLASMSRGEQYF. V gene TRBV28 combines with J gene TRBJ2-7, with 10 nucleotides matching TRBD2. Germline CDR1 and CDR2: MDHEN and SYDVKM. V was pared by 2 bases and J by 7 bases, with 17 bases of the junction left unmatched. The CDR3 totals 18 residues. Drawing the rest from reference TRBV28 and TRBJ2-7, the complete variable domain is DVKVTQSSRYLVKRTGEKVFLECVQDMDHENMFWYRQDPGLGLRLIYFSYDVKMKEKGDIPEGYSVSREKKERFSLILESASTNQTSMYLCASSLRGLASMSRGEQYFGPGTRLTVT.

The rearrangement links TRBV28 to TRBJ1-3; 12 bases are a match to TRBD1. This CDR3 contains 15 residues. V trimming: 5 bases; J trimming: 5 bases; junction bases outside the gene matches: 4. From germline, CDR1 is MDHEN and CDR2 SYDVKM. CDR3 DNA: TGTGCCAGCAGTGGGACAGGGGGCAATAGAAACACCATATATTTT. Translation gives CASSGTGGNRNTIYF.

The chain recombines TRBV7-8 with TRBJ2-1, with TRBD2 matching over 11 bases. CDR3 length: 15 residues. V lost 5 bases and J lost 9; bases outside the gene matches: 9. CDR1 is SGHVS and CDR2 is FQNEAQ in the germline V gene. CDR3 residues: CASSQTSGITGEQFF. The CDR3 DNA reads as TGTGCCAGCAGCCAGACTAGCGGGATAACTGGTGAGCAGTTCTTC.

For the CDR3, the DNA is TGCGCCAGCAGTCAACATCAAGACAGACTCAGGGACAATCAGCCCCAGCATTTT. Translation: CASSQHQDRLRDNQPQHF. The chain combines TRBV23-1 with TRBJ1-5; tentative D call: TRBD1 (5 bases). TRBV23-1 is flagged as an ORF with uncertain function. The germline V and J ends were trimmed by 2 bases and 3 bases, with 20 bases remaining between them. This CDR3 spans 18 amino acids.

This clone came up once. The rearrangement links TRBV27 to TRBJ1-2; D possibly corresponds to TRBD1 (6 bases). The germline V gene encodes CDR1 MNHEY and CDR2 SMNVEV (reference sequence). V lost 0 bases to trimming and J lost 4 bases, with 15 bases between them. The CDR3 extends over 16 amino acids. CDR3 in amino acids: CASSLSGAWFVYGYTF. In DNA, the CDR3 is TGTGCCAGCAGTTTATCGGGGGCCTGGTTTGTCTATGGCTACACCTTC.

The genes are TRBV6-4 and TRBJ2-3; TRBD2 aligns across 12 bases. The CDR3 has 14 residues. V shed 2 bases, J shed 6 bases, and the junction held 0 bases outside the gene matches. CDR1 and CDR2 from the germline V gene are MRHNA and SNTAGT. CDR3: CASSDGLAGDTQYF. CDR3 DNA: TGTGCCAGCAGTGACGGACTAGCGGGGGATACGCAGTATTTT.

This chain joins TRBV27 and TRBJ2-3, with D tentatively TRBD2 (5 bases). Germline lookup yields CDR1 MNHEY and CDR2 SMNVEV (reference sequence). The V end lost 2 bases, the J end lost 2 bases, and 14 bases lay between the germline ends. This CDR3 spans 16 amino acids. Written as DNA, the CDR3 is TGTGCCAGCAGTTTAGGGCTAGCCCTCCTCACAGATACGCAGTATTTT. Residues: CASSLGLALLTDTQYF.

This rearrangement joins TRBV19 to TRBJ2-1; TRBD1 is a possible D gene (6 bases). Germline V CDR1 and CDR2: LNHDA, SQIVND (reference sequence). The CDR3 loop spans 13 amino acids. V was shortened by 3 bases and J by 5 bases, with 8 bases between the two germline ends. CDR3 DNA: TGTGCCAGTAGTATTCGGACAGACAATGAGCAGTTCTTC. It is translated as CASSIRTDNEQFF.

This chain's CDR3 is CASSHGTTEFYGYTF. CDR3 nucleotides: TGCGCCAGCAGCCATGGGACAACGGAGTTCTATGGCTACACCTTC. V and J are TRBV4-1 and TRBJ1-2; a possible D gene is TRBD1 (6 bases). Germline V lookup: CDR1 MGHRA, CDR2 YSYEKL. Trimming removed 3 bases from V and 4 bases from J, with 15 bases in between. There are 15 residues in the CDR3.

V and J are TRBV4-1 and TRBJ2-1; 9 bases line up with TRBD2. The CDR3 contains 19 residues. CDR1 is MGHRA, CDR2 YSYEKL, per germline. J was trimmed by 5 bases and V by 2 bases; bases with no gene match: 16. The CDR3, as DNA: TGCGCCAGCAGCCAACTCCCGAGTAAGTGCGGGAGGGACCACAATGAGCAGTTCTTC. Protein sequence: CASSQLPSKCGRDHNEQFF.

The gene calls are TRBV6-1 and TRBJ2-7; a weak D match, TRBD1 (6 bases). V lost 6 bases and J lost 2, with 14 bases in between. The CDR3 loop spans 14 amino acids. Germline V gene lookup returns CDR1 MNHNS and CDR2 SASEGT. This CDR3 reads CASSERQVTYEQYF. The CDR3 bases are TGTGCCAGCAGCGAAAGACAGGTCACCTACGAGCAGTACTTC.

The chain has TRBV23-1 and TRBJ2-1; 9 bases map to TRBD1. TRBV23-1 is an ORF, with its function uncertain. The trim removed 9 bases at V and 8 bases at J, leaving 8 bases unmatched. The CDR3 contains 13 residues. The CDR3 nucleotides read TGCGCCAGTCATTCAGACAGGGGGGATGAGCAGTTCTTC. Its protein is CASHSDRGDEQFF.

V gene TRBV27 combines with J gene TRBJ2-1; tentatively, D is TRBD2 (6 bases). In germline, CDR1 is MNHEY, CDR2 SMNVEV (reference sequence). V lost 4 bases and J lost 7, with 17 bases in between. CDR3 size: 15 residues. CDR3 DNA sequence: TGTGCCAGCAGTTCGACGGGGACTGCGAAAAATGAGCAGTTCTTC. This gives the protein CASSSTGTAKNEQFF.

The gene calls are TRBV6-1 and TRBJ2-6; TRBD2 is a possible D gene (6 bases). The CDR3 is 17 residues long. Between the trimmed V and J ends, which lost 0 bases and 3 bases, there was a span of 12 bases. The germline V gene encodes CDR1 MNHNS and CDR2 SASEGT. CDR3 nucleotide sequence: TGTGCCAGCAGTGAAGCGCTTCGGGAGAATGGGGCCAACGTCCTGACTTTC. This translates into CASSEALRENGANVLTF.

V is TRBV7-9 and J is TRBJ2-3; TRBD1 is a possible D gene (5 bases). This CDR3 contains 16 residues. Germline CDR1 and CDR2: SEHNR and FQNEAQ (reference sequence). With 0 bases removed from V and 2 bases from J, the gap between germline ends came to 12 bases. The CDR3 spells CASSLADIPNTDTQYF. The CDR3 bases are TGTGCCAGCAGCTTAGCGGACATACCAAACACAGATACGCAGTATTTT.

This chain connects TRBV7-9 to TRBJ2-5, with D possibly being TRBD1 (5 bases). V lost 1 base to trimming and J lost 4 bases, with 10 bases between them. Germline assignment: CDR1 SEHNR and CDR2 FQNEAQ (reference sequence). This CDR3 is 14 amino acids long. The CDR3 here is CASSLGGSRETQYF. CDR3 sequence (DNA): TGTGCCAGCAGCTTAGGGGGCAGCCGAGAGACCCAGTACTTC. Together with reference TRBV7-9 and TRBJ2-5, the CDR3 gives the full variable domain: DTGVSQNPRHKITKRGQNVTFRCDPISEHNRLYWYRQTLGQGPEFLTYFQNEAQLEKSRLLSDRFSAERPKGSFSTLEIQRTEQGDSAMYLCASSLGGSRETQYFGPGTRLLVL.